This T cell receptor beta chain was retrieved from a study of cytomegalovirus exposure and HLA in healthy donors. Donors were ostensibly healthy at sampling, although undocumented immune exposures were probable. Primers: 60 Vbeta forward and 13 Jbeta reverse. Only in-frame clones appear in the TCRdb table, and some are missing; sequencing was by immunoSEQ multiplex PCR. The sample yields 130,000 to 150,000 clones, around 73% seen once. This CDR3 contains 15 residues. From germline, CDR1 is SGHNT and CDR2 YYREEE (reference sequence). Trimming removed 3 bases at V and 1 base at J, with 13 bases between.

The gene calls are TRBV5-4 and TRBJ2-5; TRBD2 might be the D (6 bases). The TCR sequence derives from a human donor in good health. Specimen: PBMCs. The CDR3 region is CASSSSGGLQETQYF. CDR3 DNA sequence: TGTGCCAGCAGCTCTTCCGGGGGTCTCCAAGAGACCCAGTACTTC.